These T cell receptor beta chains were read from a single sample in a study of vaccination and CD4 T cells after COVID-19. TCRdb reanalysed the PCR reads using MiXCR and keeps one entry per CDR3 protein. The data contain about 28,000 distinct CDR3 sequences, approximately 49% of them singletons. Sequencing was performed on CD4+ T cells from blood, taken about 7 months after SARS-CoV-2 vaccination. The receptor set was obtained from a human donor who had recovered from COVID-19. Each CDR3 is given with its conserved first and last residue. The order of the fields is V gene, J gene, CDR3 length, D gene, clone size, CDR3 DNA, CDR3 protein. The D gene is left open where the match is weak. Rows may omit the clone size; those that give it use once, few, many or a size class.

TRBV28	TRBJ2-7	15	.	.	TGTGCCAGCAGTTTATATTTAACAGGATCCTACGAGCAGTACTTC	CASSLYLTGSYEQYF
TRBV7-2	TRBJ1-1	12	.	.	TGTGCCAGCAGCTTCTGGAACACTGAAGCTTTCTTT	CASSFWNTEAFF
TRBV6-1	TRBJ1-2	12	.	few	TGTGCCAGCAGCAGAGGGGGCTATGGCTACACCTTC	CASSRGGYGYTF
TRBV2	TRBJ2-7	11	.	.	TGTGCCAGCAGTGATTCTTACGAGCAGTACTTC	CASSDSYEQYF
TRBV7-8	TRBJ2-5	17	.	.	TGTGCCAGCAGCTTAGCCACAGGGAAATATGGAGGAGAGACCCAGTACTTC	CASSLATGKYGGETQYF
TRBV30	TRBJ2-7	10	.	.	TGTGCCTGGGGCCTTTACGAGCAGTACTTC	CAWGLYEQYF
TRBV20-1	TRBJ2-3	16	TRBD2	few	TGCAGTGCTAGAGAGAGCGGGAGGGCCTTGGCAGATACGCAGTATTTT	CSARESGRALADTQYF
TRBV12-3/TRBV12-4	TRBJ2-6	16	TRBD1	.	TGTGCCAGCAGTCCCCAGGGGGCGCCTGGGGCCAACGTCCTGACTTTC	CASSPQGAPGANVLTF
TRBV6-4	TRBJ2-3	14	TRBD1	.	TGTGCCAGCGGAAAGGGACAGGGGTCAGATACGCAGTATTTT	CASGKGQGSDTQYF
TRBV15	TRBJ2-7	15	.	.	TGTGCCACCAGCAGAGATAACACCGATTCCTACGAGCAGTACTTC	CATSRDNTDSYEQYF
TRBV21-1	TRBJ2-7	18	.	.	TGTGCCAGCAGCAAAATTCAGGGACTAGCGGGAGGGCCTAACGAGCAGTACTTC	CASSKIQGLAGGPNEQYF
TRBV2	TRBJ1-1	13	TRBD1	few	TGTGCCAGCCGGGACAGGGGGATCCCTGAAGCTTTCTTT	CASRDRGIPEAFF
TRBV7-2	TRBJ2-3	17	.	.	TGTGCCAGCAGCTTAATTAGGTCGCTGGCTAGCACAGATACGCAGTATTTT	CASSLIRSLASTDTQYF
TRBV28	TRBJ2-2	16	TRBD1	.	TGTGCCAGCAGTGACCGCGACAGGGGGTATACCGGGGAGCTGTTTTTT	CASSDRDRGYTGELFF
TRBV24-1	TRBJ2-1	15	TRBD1	few	TGTGCCACCAGTGATCCCGGGACAGGGAGGGATGAGCAGTTCTTC	CATSDPGTGRDEQFF
TRBV20-1	TRBJ2-7	13	.	few	TGCAGTGCTAGAAAGGGAGCTCTGTGGGAGCAGTACTTC	CSARKGALWEQYF
TRBV6-2/TRBV6-3	TRBJ1-1	14	TRBD1	few	TGTGCCAGCCGCGTACAGGGGATAAATACTGAAGCTTTCTTT	CASRVQGINTEAFF
TRBV6-1	TRBJ2-7	15	.	.	TGTGCCAGCAGTGAATTAAGCGCGGTATCCTACGAGCAGTACTTC	CASSELSAVSYEQYF
TRBV27	TRBJ2-1	16	TRBD2	.	TGTGCCAGCAGCGGACTAGCGGGAGGGATTTGGGATGAGCAGTTCTTC	CASSGLAGGIWDEQFF
TRBV20-1	TRBJ2-5	14	.	few	TGCAGTGCTGGCCGGGACTCACCCATCGAGACCCAGTACTTC	CSAGRDSPIETQYF
TRBV7-9	TRBJ2-4	16	TRBD2	.	TGTGCCAGCAGCTTAGAGTCGGGAGGGCCGTTAGACATTCAGTACTTC	CASSLESGGPLDIQYF
TRBV6-1	TRBJ1-6	18	.	.	TGTGCCAGCAGTGAAGAGGTTGGAGGAAGCTCCTATAATTCACCCCTCCACTTT	CASSEEVGGSSYNSPLHF
TRBV20-1	TRBJ1-2	14	.	.	TGCAGTGCTATCGAGACGGAGTTATTTTATGGCTACACCTTC	CSAIETELFYGYTF
TRBV28	TRBJ2-1	17	TRBD2	.	TGTGCCAGCAGTAGAGATACTAGCGAGAGGTACTACAATGAGCAGTTCTTC	CASSRDTSERYYNEQFF
TRBV6-1	TRBJ2-7	15	.	.	TGTGCCAGCAGTGCTCAACTAGGGGGATCCTACGAGCAGTACTTC	CASSAQLGGSYEQYF
TRBV7-8	TRBJ1-1	16	.	.	TGTGCCAGCAGCCTCAACAGGGCGATAGTGGGCACTGAAGCTTTCTTT	CASSLNRAIVGTEAFF
TRBV7-9	TRBJ1-2	14	.	few	TGTGCCAGCAGCTTACGACTGACGGACTATGGCTACACCTTC	CASSLRLTDYGYTF
TRBV15	TRBJ2-3	15	.	.	TGTGCCACCAGCAGAGGCCGTAATCCCACAGATACGCAGTATTTT	CATSRGRNPTDTQYF
TRBV7-2	TRBJ2-7	14	.	once	TGTGCCAGCAGCCCGCCCGGGAAGGGCTACGAGCAGTACTTC	CASSPPGKGYEQYF
TRBV7-8	TRBJ2-7	13	.	.	TGTGCCAGCAGCCGGGGGGCCTCCTACGAGCAGTACTTC	CASSRGASYEQYF